The 28 T cell receptor beta chains in this list originate from one sample, sequenced in a study of T cells in Graves' hyperthyroidism and ophthalmopathy. Amplification of TCR beta CDR3 regions was performed using RNA transcripts as template. During a first-round RT-PCR of the TCR CDR3, the HTBI primer set was used. TCRdb reanalysed the multiplex PCR reads using MiXCR and keeps one entry per CDR3 protein. The data contain around 300,000 distinct CDR3 sequences, roughly 15% of them singletons. The sample comprised blood. Every receptor here comes from a woman aged 40 to 49 with Graves' hyperthyroidism.

This clonotype was observed at least ten times. This CDR3 reads CASSSYRDRGTYEQYF. CDR3 DNA sequence: TGTGCCAGTAGTAGTTACCGGGACAGGGGGACCTACGAGCAGTACTTC. This rearrangement joins TRBV19 to TRBJ2-7, with TRBD1 matching 11 bases. Germline V gene sequence: CDR1 LNHDA, CDR2 SQIVND (reference sequence). The CDR3 runs 16 residues. J lost 2 bases, V lost 4 bases, and 7 bases had no gene match.

This clonotype came up many times. The rearrangement joins TRBV28 to TRBJ1-1; D might be TRBD1 (6 bases). The V gene lost 3 bases and the J gene lost 4 bases, with 9 bases spanning the gap. Germline lookup yields CDR1 MDHEN and CDR2 SYDVKM. This CDR3 contains 13 residues. In nucleotides, the CDR3 is TGTGCCAGCAGTTTCAGGGGTGGCACTGAAGCTTTCTTT. It specifies CASSFRGGTEAFF.

This clonotype was detected many times. The chain links TRBV6-1 to TRBJ1-2; the D is unclear. The V gene's germline CDR1 is MNHNS and CDR2 SASEGT. This CDR3 spans 14 amino acids. V was clipped by 7 bases and J by 2 bases, with 14 bases between them. The chain's CDR3 is CASTPARKNYGYTF. CDR3 DNA: TGTGCCAGCACCCCCGCGAGGAAAAACTATGGCTACACCTTC.

This clonotype was seen ten or more times. The rearrangement uses TRBV20-1 and TRBJ2-1, with a possible D match to TRBD2 (6 bases). Germline lookup yields CDR1 DFQATT and CDR2 SNEGSKA (reference sequence). There are 14 residues in the CDR3. V lost 3 bases and J 7 bases, leaving 16 bases between the germline ends. The CDR3 bases are TGCAGTGCTAGGGGGGGTAGCGGAATGAATGAGCAGTTCTTC. This gives the protein CSARGGSGMNEQFF.

This clonotype occurred many times. This chain uses TRBV7-8 with TRBJ2-3; D is unclear. CDR3 length: 16 amino acids. The ends were cut back, 1 base at V and 5 bases at J, with 16 bases in the middle. Germline V gives CDR1 SGHVS, CDR2 FQNEAQ. The CDR3 here is CASSLGRVILGDTQYF. As DNA, the CDR3 is TGTGCCAGCAGCTTAGGACGGGTCATCTTGGGAGATACGCAGTATTTT.

This clonotype was picked up many times. The chain uses TRBV28 and TRBJ1-2, with no clear D. The CDR3 has 16 residues. V was trimmed by 1 base and J by 4 bases, leaving 16 bases between them. CDR1 and CDR2 (germline): MDHEN, SYDVKM. CDR3 loop: CASSLSPVKRVYGYTF. The CDR3, as DNA: TGTGCCAGCAGTTTATCCCCCGTTAAGAGGGTCTATGGCTACACCTTC.

This clonotype was observed a handful of times. The CDR3 coding sequence is TGTGCCAGTCAAGATCCGGGACACCGGGTTGAGGGCTACACCTTC. Its translation: CASQDPGHRVEGYTF. The rearrangement uses TRBV19 and TRBJ1-2; TRBD1 might be the D (6 bases). V lost 8 bases to trimming and J lost 8 bases, with 24 bases between them. There are 15 residues in the CDR3. Germline CDR1 is LNHDA and CDR2 is SQIVND (reference sequence).

This clonotype has a count of ten or more. The chain recombines TRBV11-2 with TRBJ1-4; D is unresolved. V lost 5 bases and J lost 7, with 11 bases in between. The germline V gene has CDR1 SGHAT and CDR2 FQNNGV. The CDR3 spans 13 residues. The CDR3 protein is CASSPVRGEKLFF. The CDR3 DNA reads as TGTGCCAGCAGCCCAGTACGGGGTGAAAAACTGTTTTTT. The whole variable domain, remainder taken from reference TRBV11-2 and TRBJ1-4, is EAGVAQSPRYKIIEKRQSVAFWCNPISGHATLYWYQQILGQGPKLLIQFQNNGVVDDSQLPKDRFSAERLKGVDSTLKIQPAKLEDSAVYLCASSPVRGEKLFFGSGTQLSVL.

This clonotype occurred many times. The chain joins TRBV19 to TRBJ1-5; 7 nucleotides align to TRBD1. CDR3 length: 14 residues. V lost 4 bases, J lost 4 bases, and 4 bases stayed unmatched. Germline V CDR1 and CDR2: LNHDA, SQIVND (reference sequence). The CDR3 DNA reads TGTGCCAGTAGTACCAGACAGGGAAATCAGCCCCAGCATTTT. It encodes CASSTRQGNQPQHF.

This clonotype was recorded at least ten times. This sequence joins TRBV24-1 and TRBJ2-1; no firm D call. The CDR3 loop spans 16 amino acids. Germline-derived CDR1 and CDR2 are KGHDR and SFDVKD. V lost 4 bases, J lost 1 base, and 13 bases lay in between. The CDR3 sequence is CATSDSDWWSYNEQFF. CDR3 bases: TGTGCCACCAGTGACTCCGACTGGTGGTCCTACAATGAGCAGTTCTTC.

V and J are TRBV5-5 and TRBJ2-7; possible D gene TRBD2, 6 bases. The germline V gene has CDR1 SGHKS and CDR2 YYEKEE (reference sequence). This CDR3 region has 14 residues. The V and J ends lost 4 bases and 7 bases respectively, with 18 bases between them. DNA for the CDR3: TGTGCCAGCAGCGAGCGGGCTTCAGGAAAGGAGCAGTACTTC. Encoded protein: CASSERASGKEQYF. The full variable domain, with the rest looked up from reference TRBV5-5 and TRBJ2-7, is DAGVTQSPTHLIKTRGQQVTLRCSPISGHKSVSWYQQVLGQGPQFIFQYYEKEERGRGNFPDRFSARQFPNYSSELNVNALLLGDSALYLCASSERASGKEQYFGPGTRLTVT.

This clonotype was counted at least ten times. The V and J genes are TRBV2 and TRBJ2-5, with 8 bases lining up with TRBD2. CDR1 and CDR2 from the germline V gene are SNHLY and FYNNEI. Trimming removed 2 bases from V and 5 bases from J; junction bases left unmatched: 7. This CDR3 is 15 amino acids long. CDR3 amino acids: CASSERALAGETQYF. The CDR3 bases are TGTGCCAGCAGTGAACGGGCCTTAGCGGGGGAGACCCAGTACTTC.

At least ten counts were recorded for this clonotype. The rearrangement links TRBV18 to TRBJ1-3; D is unresolved. Germline V gene lookup returns CDR1 KGHSH and CDR2 LQKENI. V lost 0 bases and J 4 bases, leaving 4 bases between the germline ends. This CDR3 comprises 13 residues. Written as DNA, the CDR3 is TGTGCCAGCTCACCACCGGGAGGAAACACCATATATTTT. Its translation is CASSPPGGNTIYF.

J is TRBJ2-7 and V is TRBV18; weak D call: TRBD2 (6 bases). CDR3 length: 12 amino acids. Germline CDR1 KGHSH, CDR2 LQKENI. Between the trimmed V and J ends, which lost 3 bases and 5 bases, there was a span of 8 bases. CDR3 loop: CASSPGEDEQYF. CDR3 DNA: TGTGCCAGCTCACCGGGGGAGGACGAGCAGTACTTC.

The sample holds a few counts of this clonotype. A much bigger clone sits one base away, suggesting this may be a read error. The chain is built from TRBV14 and TRBJ2-7; D not certain. Germline lookup yields CDR1 SGHDN and CDR2 FVKESK. The V and J ends lost 1 base and 2 bases respectively, with 3 bases between them. The CDR3 has 12 residues. DNA of the CDR3: TGTGCCAGCAGCCAAGGGGCCTACGAGCAGTACTTC. It encodes CASSQGAYEQYF.

This clonotype was counted at least ten times. The chain uses TRBV20-1 and TRBJ2-5; the D gene is possibly TRBD2 (6 bases). The germline V gene encodes CDR1 DFQATT and CDR2 SNEGSKA (reference sequence). The CDR3 spans 15 residues. V dropped 0 bases and J dropped 1 base, with 12 bases sitting between them. The CDR3 nucleotides are TGCAGTGCTAGAGATGGGGGGAACTCCCAAGAGACCCAGTACTTC. Protein product: CSARDGGNSQETQYF.

The rearrangement uses TRBV5-1 and TRBJ2-1, with no clear D. Per the germline V gene, CDR1 is SGHRS and CDR2 is YFSETQ. Trimming took off 0 bases at V and 9 bases at J, with 10 bases between the two ends. The CDR3 is 13 amino acids. For the CDR3, the DNA is TGCGCCAGCAGCTTGGACCGTCCCGGTGAGCAGTTCTTC. It translates to CASSLDRPGEQFF.

In this sample, this clonotype turned up many times. The chain carries TRBV10-1 and TRBJ1-1; 7 nucleotides align to TRBD1. Trimming at V came to 5 bases and at J to 3 bases, leaving 3 bases not matched to a gene. The CDR3 consists of 13 residues. The V gene's germline CDR1 is WNHNN and CDR2 SYGVQD (reference sequence). Written as DNA, the CDR3 is TGCGCCAGCAGTCGGGACAGATACACTGAAGCTTTCTTT. Its translation is CASSRDRYTEAFF.

This clonotype has a count of ten or more. V is TRBV28 and J is TRBJ1-1; TRBD1 aligns across 9 bases. The CDR3 runs to 13 residues. In germline, CDR1 is MDHEN, CDR2 SYDVKM. V dropped 5 bases and J dropped 8; count of bases not matched to a gene: 6. CDR3 coding DNA: TGTGCCAGCAGTGCGACAGGGGGGTGGGAAGCTTTCTTT. Its translation is CASSATGGWEAFF.

The rearrangement joins TRBV30 to TRBJ1-4; the D is unclear. The CDR3 is 17 amino acids. V was clipped by 3 bases and J by 0 bases, with 17 bases between them. The germline gives CDR1 GTSNPN, CDR2 SVGIG (reference sequence). Here the CDR3 DNA reads TGTGCCTGGAGCCCTATGGGCTCTGAGGCAACTAATGAAAAACTGTTTTTT. Translating gives CAWSPMGSEATNEKLFF.

The chain links TRBV6-1 to TRBJ2-2; D tentatively reads TRBD1 or TRBD2 (5 bases each). The CDR3 runs to 16 residues. Germline values: CDR1 MNHNS, CDR2 SASEGT. Deletions cut 6 bases from V and 4 bases from J, with 18 bases between. CDR3 DNA sequence: TGTGCCAGCAGGCGAGGGACCTTAGAGGGCACCGGGGAGCTGTTTTTT. It codes for CASRRGTLEGTGELFF.

This clonotype was detected ten times or more. V usage is TRBV2 and J usage is TRBJ1-2; the D gene is possibly TRBD1 (5 bases). Germline V gene sequence: CDR1 SNHLY, CDR2 FYNNEI. The ends were cut back, 7 bases at V and 4 bases at J, with 16 bases in the middle. CDR3 length: 14 amino acids. The CDR3: CASIRSSGLYGYTF. The CDR3 DNA is TGTGCCAGCATAAGGTCTTCGGGACTCTATGGCTACACCTTC.

This clonotype was seen many times. The chain carries TRBV27 and TRBJ1-2; the D is unclear. The V and J ends lost 8 bases and 7 bases respectively, with 14 bases between them. This CDR3 comprises 12 residues. Germline V gene sequence: CDR1 MNHEY, CDR2 SMNVEV (reference sequence). The CDR3 sequence: CASGKDTFGYTF. DNA of the CDR3: TGTGCCAGCGGTAAAGACACCTTTGGCTACACCTTC.

This clonotype was seen many times. This chain uses TRBV20-1 with TRBJ1-2; 11 bases match TRBD1. Germline lookup yields CDR1 DFQATT and CDR2 SNEGSKA (reference sequence). V was clipped by 0 bases and J by 7 bases; unmatched bases: 10. This CDR3 is 16 amino acids long. This CDR3 is CSARDARTGGLTGYTF. The CDR3 DNA reads TGCAGTGCTAGAGATGCCCGGACAGGGGGCCTCACTGGCTACACCTTC.

The J gene is TRBJ1-5, the V gene TRBV9; no reliable D call. The germline V and J ends were trimmed by 1 base and 1 base, with 9 bases remaining between them. The CDR3 extends over 15 amino acids. From germline, CDR1 is SGDLS and CDR2 YYNGEE. The CDR3 nucleotides are TGTGCCAGCAGCGTATCGGGTATGAGCAATCAGCCCCAGCATTTT. Translating it yields CASSVSGMSNQPQHF.

The table lists this clonotype with many counts. The chain is built from TRBV12-3 or TRBV12-4 and TRBJ2-7; 9 bases match TRBD1. The junction had 3 bases not matched to a gene; V was cut back by 4 bases and J by 2 bases. CDR3 length: 14 amino acids. CDR3 sequence: CASSWGTGTYEQYF. The CDR3 DNA reads as TGTGCCAGCAGTTGGGGGACAGGGACCTACGAGCAGTACTTC.

This clonotype has ten or more counts. The chain links TRBV30 to TRBJ2-7, with D unresolved. Trimming stripped 5 bases from V and 2 bases from J, with 10 bases between. The CDR3 is 12 residues long. CDR1 is GTSNPN and CDR2 is SVGIG in the germline V gene (reference sequence). The CDR3 bases are TGTGCCTGGGGTGGCGGTCCCTACGAGCAGTACTTC. It is translated as CAWGGGPYEQYF.

This clonotype was detected many times. V is TRBV20-1 and J is TRBJ2-5; TRBD2 is a possible D gene (6 bases). Germline CDR1 DFQATT, CDR2 SNEGSKA (reference sequence). The CDR3 sequence is 14 residues long. Trimming took off 1 base at V and 0 bases at J, with 9 bases between the two ends. CDR3 protein: CSARGGGNQETQYF. The CDR3 DNA is TGCAGTGCTAGAGGGGGAGGAAACCAAGAGACCCAGTACTTC.